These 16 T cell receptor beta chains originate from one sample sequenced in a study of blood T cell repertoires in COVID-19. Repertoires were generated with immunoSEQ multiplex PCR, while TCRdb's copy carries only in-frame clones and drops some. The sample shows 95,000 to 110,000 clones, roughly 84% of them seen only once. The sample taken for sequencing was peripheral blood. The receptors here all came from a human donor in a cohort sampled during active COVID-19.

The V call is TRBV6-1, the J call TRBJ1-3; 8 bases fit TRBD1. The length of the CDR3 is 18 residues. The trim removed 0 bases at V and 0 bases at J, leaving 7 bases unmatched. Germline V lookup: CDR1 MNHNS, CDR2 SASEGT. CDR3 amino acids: CASSEAGGTGVSGNTIYF. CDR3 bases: TGTGCCAGCAGTGAAGCCGGGGGGACAGGAGTCTCTGGAAACACCATATATTTT.

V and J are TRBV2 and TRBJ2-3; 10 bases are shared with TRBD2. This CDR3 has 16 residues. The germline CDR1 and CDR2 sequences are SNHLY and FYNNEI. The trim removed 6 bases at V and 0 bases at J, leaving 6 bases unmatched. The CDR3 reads CASRLGLAASTDTQYF. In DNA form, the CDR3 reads TGTGCCAGCAGGCTTGGACTAGCGGCTAGCACAGATACGCAGTATTTT.

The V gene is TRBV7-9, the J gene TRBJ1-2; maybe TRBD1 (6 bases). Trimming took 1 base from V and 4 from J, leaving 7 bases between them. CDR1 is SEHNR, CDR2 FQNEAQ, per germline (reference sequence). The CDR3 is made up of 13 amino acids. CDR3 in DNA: TGTGCCAGCAGCTTAGTGGACAGCTATGGCTACACCTTC. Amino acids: CASSLVDSYGYTF.

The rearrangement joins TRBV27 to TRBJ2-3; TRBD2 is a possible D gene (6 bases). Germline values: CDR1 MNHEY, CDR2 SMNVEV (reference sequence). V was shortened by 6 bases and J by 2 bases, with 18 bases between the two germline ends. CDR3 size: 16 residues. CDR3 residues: CASRGGWESITDTQYF. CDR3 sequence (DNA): TGTGCCAGCAGGGGGGGATGGGAGTCGATCACAGATACGCAGTATTTT.

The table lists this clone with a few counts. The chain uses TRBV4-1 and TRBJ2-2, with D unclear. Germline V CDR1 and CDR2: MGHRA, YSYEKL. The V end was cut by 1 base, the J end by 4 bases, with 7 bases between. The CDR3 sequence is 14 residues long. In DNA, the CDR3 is TGCGCCAGCAGCCAAGTCGCGAGCACCGGGGAGCTGTTTTTT. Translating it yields CASSQVASTGELFF.

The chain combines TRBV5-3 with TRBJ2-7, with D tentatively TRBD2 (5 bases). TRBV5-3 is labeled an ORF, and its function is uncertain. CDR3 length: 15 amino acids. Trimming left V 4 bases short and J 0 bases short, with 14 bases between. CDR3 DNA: TGTGCCAGAAGCGAGGGTCGACCTAGCTCCTACGAGCAGTACGTC. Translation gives CARSEGRPSSYEQYV.

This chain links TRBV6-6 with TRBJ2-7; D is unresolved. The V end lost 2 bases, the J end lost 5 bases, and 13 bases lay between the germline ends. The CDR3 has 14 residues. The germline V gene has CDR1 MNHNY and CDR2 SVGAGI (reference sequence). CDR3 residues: CASSYSGPTDEQYV. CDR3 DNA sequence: TGTGCCAGCAGTTACAGTGGGCCGACGGACGAGCAGTACGTC.

This CDR3 reads CASSSPVTLSNYGYTF. DNA for the CDR3: TGTGCCAGCAGCTCCCCGGTGACACTCTCGAACTATGGCTACACCTTC. V usage is TRBV7-2 and J usage is TRBJ1-2, with no clear D. The CDR3 totals 16 residues. Trimming shortened V by 4 bases and J by 2 bases, and 17 bases separated the two germline ends. CDR1 is SGHTA and CDR2 is FQGNSA in the germline V gene.

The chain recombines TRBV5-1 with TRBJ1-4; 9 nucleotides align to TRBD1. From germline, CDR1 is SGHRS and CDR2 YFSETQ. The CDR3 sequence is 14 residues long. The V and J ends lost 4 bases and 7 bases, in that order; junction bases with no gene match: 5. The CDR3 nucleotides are TGCGCCAGCAGCCCGGGACAGGGTCGTGAAAAACTGTTTTTT. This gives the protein CASSPGQGREKLFF.

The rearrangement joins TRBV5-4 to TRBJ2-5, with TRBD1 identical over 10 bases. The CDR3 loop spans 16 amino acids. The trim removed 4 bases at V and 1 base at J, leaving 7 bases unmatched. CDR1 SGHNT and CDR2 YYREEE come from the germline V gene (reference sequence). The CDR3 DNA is TGTGCCAGCAGCCCTTCTCGGGACAGGGGCCAAGAGACCCAGTACTTC. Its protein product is CASSPSRDRGQETQYF.

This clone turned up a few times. In nucleotides, the CDR3 is TGCGCCAGCAGCTTAACGACTAGCGGGAGCGCCTACAATGAGCAGTTCTTC. Amino acid sequence: CASSLTTSGSAYNEQFF. The chain has TRBV5-1 and TRBJ2-1; 12 bases are shared with TRBD2. The V gene end was trimmed by 2 bases and the J gene end by 2 bases; junction bases not matched to a gene: 5. Germline assignment: CDR1 SGHRS and CDR2 YFSETQ. This CDR3 has 17 amino acids.

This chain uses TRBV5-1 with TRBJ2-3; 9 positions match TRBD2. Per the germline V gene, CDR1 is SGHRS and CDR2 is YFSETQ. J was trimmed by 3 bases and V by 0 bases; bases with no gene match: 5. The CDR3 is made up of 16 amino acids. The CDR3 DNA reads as TGCGCCAGCAGCTTGGCCGGAGCGGGAGGAACAGATACGCAGTATTTT. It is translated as CASSLAGAGGTDTQYF.

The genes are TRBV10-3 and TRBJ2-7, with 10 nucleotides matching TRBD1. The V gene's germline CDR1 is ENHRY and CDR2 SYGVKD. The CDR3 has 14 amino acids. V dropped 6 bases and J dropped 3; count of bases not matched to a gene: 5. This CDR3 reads CAISGDRGRYEQYF. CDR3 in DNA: TGTGCCATCAGCGGGGACAGGGGACGCTACGAGCAGTACTTC.

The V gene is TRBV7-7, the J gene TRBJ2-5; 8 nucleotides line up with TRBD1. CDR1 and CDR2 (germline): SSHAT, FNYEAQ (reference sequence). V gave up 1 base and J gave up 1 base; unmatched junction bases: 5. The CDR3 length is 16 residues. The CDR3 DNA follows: TGTGCCAGCAGCTTAGGGACAGGGACTTTCCAAGAGACCCAGTACTTC. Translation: CASSLGTGTFQETQYF.

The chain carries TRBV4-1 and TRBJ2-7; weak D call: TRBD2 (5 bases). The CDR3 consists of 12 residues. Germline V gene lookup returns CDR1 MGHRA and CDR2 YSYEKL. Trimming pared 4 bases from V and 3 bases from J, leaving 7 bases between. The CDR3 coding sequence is TGCGCCAGCAGCCCGGCGGGCTACGAGCAGTACTTC. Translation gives CASSPAGYEQYF.

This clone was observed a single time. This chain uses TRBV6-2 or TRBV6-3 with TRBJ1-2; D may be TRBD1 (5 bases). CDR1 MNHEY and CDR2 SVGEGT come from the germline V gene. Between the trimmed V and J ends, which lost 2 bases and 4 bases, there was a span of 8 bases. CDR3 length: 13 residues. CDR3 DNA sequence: TGTGCCAGCAGTTACCCAGGGTTCTATGGCTACACCTTC. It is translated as CASSYPGFYGYTF.